The 17 T cell receptor beta chains below come from one sample, sequenced in a study of beta chain features in type 1 diabetes. Points from the study as a whole: Shorter TCRB CDR3s, moderately but significantly so, marked every one of the four CD4+ subsets in Type 1 diabetes patients.

These receptors have no identified antigens. Expressed TCRB transcripts were sequenced because the entire RNA isolate underwent reverse transcription. Sequencing used immunoSEQ multiplex PCR; TCRdb keeps in-frame clones, though not all of them. The data hold about 640,000 clones, with roughly 12% observed a single time. Sequencing was done on a sample of naive CD4+ T cells from blood. These receptors were obtained from a man under 40 with type 1 diabetes.

The chain uses TRBV5-6 and TRBJ1-1; 7 bases agree with TRBD1. The V segment lost 5 bases and the J segment 3 bases; nucleotides outside the gene matches: 10. The CDR3 contains 15 residues. CDR1 is SGHDT, CDR2 YYEEEE, per germline. CDR3 bases: TGTGCCAGCAGGCCTAGACAGGGAAGGGACACTGAAGCTTTCTTT. This gives the protein CASRPRQGRDTEAFF.

This clone appeared a single time. This sequence joins TRBV27 and TRBJ2-7; 11 bases line up with TRBD1. Trimming took 3 bases from V and 7 from J; bases not matched to a gene: 2. CDR1 and CDR2 (germline): MNHEY, SMNVEV (reference sequence). CDR3 size: 13 residues. CDR3 DNA: TGTGCCAGCAGTTTCGGGACAGGGGGGGAGCAGTACTTC. Translated, it gives CASSFGTGGEQYF.

The chain recombines TRBV18 with TRBJ2-2; D may be TRBD1 or TRBD2 (5 bases each). Germline assignment: CDR1 KGHSH and CDR2 LQKENI. The CDR3 covers 15 residues. Trimming took off 4 bases at V and 1 base at J, with 10 bases between the two ends. CDR3 nucleotides: TGTGCCAGCTCACTCGGGACCATGAACACCGGGGAGCTGTTTTTT. It specifies CASSLGTMNTGELFF.

The chain links TRBV7-2 to TRBJ2-5; D not resolved. Germline V gives CDR1 SGHTA, CDR2 FQGNSA. The CDR3 length is 14 residues. V lost 2 bases to trimming and J lost 4 bases, with 11 bases between them. The DNA of the CDR3 is TGTGCCAGCAGCTTATCGCTAGTACGAGAGACCCAGTACTTC. Amino acid sequence: CASSLSLVRETQYF.

This clone was detected a few times. This sequence joins TRBV7-9 and TRBJ1-4, with 10 nucleotides matching TRBD1. Germline trimming cut 8 bases from V and 7 bases from J; bases unmatched to any gene: 10. The CDR3 totals 15 residues. CDR1 and CDR2 from the germline V gene are SEHNR and FQNEAQ (reference sequence). This CDR3 is CASPSEDRGLEKLFF. CDR3 DNA: TGTGCCAGCCCCTCTGAAGACAGGGGGCTTGAAAAACTGTTTTTT. Using reference TRBV7-9 and TRBJ1-4 for the parts outside the CDR3, the full variable domain is DTGVSQNPRHKITKRGQNVTFRCDPISEHNRLYWYRQTLGQGPEFLTYFQNEAQLEKSRLLSDRFSAERPKGSFSTLEIQRTEQGDSAMYLCASPSEDRGLEKLFFGSGTQLSVL.

The chain links TRBV7-3 to TRBJ1-2; the D is unclear. Germline V CDR1 and CDR2: SGHTA, FQGTGA. The CDR3 covers 13 residues. V was clipped by 5 bases and J by 0 bases, with 7 bases between them. CDR3 in amino acids: CASSPGTNYGYTF. The CDR3 DNA reads as TGTGCCAGCAGCCCGGGGACTAACTATGGCTACACCTTC.

This chain uses TRBV9 with TRBJ1-2, with unresolved D. This CDR3 is built from 14 residues. V gave up 0 bases and J gave up 5 bases, with 11 bases separating them. Germline-derived CDR1 and CDR2 are SGDLS and YYNGEE. Here the CDR3 DNA reads TGTGCCAGCAGCGTAGCTGGGGAACAATATGGCTACACCTTC. Amino acids: CASSVAGEQYGYTF.

The rearrangement uses TRBV18 and TRBJ2-7, with TRBD1 matching 7 bases. V gave up 5 bases and J gave up 0 bases; unmatched junction bases: 4. Germline lookup yields CDR1 KGHSH and CDR2 LQKENI. The CDR3 consists of 14 residues. The CDR3 region is CASSSGDSSYEQYF. CDR3 DNA sequence: TGTGCCAGCTCATCCGGGGACAGCTCCTACGAGCAGTACTTC.

This clone was observed a few times. The rearrangement uses TRBV23-1 and TRBJ2-3, with 13 bases aligning to TRBD2. TRBV23-1 is sorted into the ORF group, with uncertain function. The junction had 6 bases not matched to a gene; V was cut back by 3 bases and J by 3 bases. The CDR3 covers 17 residues. CDR3 amino acids: CASSHAGLAGRTDTQYF. The CDR3 DNA reads as TGCGCCAGCAGTCATGCGGGACTAGCGGGGAGGACAGATACGCAGTATTTT.

A note on this clone: This sample includes further DNA sequences coding for the same CDR3. The chain employs TRBV7-2 and TRBJ2-5, with D unresolved. With 1 base removed from V and 5 bases from J, the gap between germline ends came to 11 bases. The CDR3 extends over 14 amino acids. Germline V CDR1 and CDR2: SGHTA, FQGNSA. The CDR3 is CASSLGQVGETQYF. CDR3 nucleotides: TGTGCCAGCAGCTTAGGGCAGGTGGGGGAGACCCAGTACTTC.

The chain combines TRBV25-1 with TRBJ1-4; D gene uncertain. The CDR3 length is 13 residues. V was clipped by 4 bases and J by 6 bases, with 9 bases between them. Germline CDR1 MGHDK, CDR2 SYGVNS. DNA of the CDR3: TGTGCCAGCAGTGTAAGGTGGGATGAAAAACTGTTTTTT. Its protein is CASSVRWDEKLFF.

The chain couples TRBV7-7 to TRBJ2-2, with D unresolved. With 5 bases removed from V and 10 bases from J, the gap between germline ends came to 11 bases. Germline V lookup: CDR1 SSHAT, CDR2 FNYEAQ (reference sequence). The CDR3 length is 12 residues. The DNA of the CDR3 is TGTGCCAGCAGCGGGGTCCTTAAGGAGCTGTTTTTT. Its translation is CASSGVLKELFF.

This clone occurred a few times. The rearrangement uses TRBV13 and TRBJ1-5, with 7 bases lining up with TRBD1. Germline loops: CDR1 PRHDT, CDR2 FYEKMQ (reference sequence). V lost 5 bases to trimming and J lost 7 bases; unmatched junction nucleotides: 8. The CDR3 spans 14 residues. The CDR3 sequence: CASSRGQAEQPQHF. The CDR3, as DNA: TGTGCCAGCAGCCGAGGACAGGCCGAGCAGCCCCAGCATTTT.

The gene calls are TRBV15 and TRBJ1-4; D unresolved. The CDR3 has 16 amino acids. Germline V gene data show CDR1 as LNHNV and CDR2 as YYDKDF (reference sequence). V dropped 1 base and J dropped 0 bases, with 9 bases sitting between them. The CDR3 DNA is TGTGCCACCAGCAGAGGGGGTGGGGCAACTAATGAAAAACTGTTTTTT. It codes for CATSRGGGATNEKLFF.

The gene calls are TRBV7-8 and TRBJ2-5; no firm D call. CDR1 SGHVS and CDR2 FQNEAQ come from the germline V gene. Trimming removed 2 bases at V and 0 bases at J, with 7 bases between. This CDR3 has 14 amino acids. As DNA, the CDR3 is TGTGCCAGCAGCTTACAACGTAACCAAGAGACCCAGTACTTC. This sequence encodes CASSLQRNQETQYF.

The sample holds a few counts of this clone. Here the CDR3 reads CSGEADSYNEQFF. In nucleotides, the CDR3 is TGCAGTGGAGAGGCGGACTCGTACAATGAGCAGTTCTTC. The chain couples TRBV29-1 to TRBJ2-1; D might be TRBD2 (5 bases). Germline CDR1 SQVTM, CDR2 ANQGSEA. CDR3 length equals 13 residues.

This clone appeared a few times. V is TRBV25-1 and J is TRBJ1-6, with 7 bases fitting TRBD1. The CDR3 runs 15 residues. From germline, CDR1 is MGHDK and CDR2 SYGVNS. V lost 7 bases to trimming and J lost 2 bases; unmatched junction nucleotides: 5. The CDR3 region is CASNRGTAYNSPLHF. In nucleotides, the CDR3 is TGTGCCAGCAATCGCGGGACAGCCTATAATTCACCCCTCCACTTT.